These T cell receptor beta chains were read from a single sample in a study of blood T cell repertoires in COVID-19. TCRdb's table, derived via immunoSEQ multiplex PCR, lists solely in-frame clones and lacks some. Of a few hundred thousand clones listed, approximately 81% are singletons. Sequencing was performed on peripheral blood. The receptors originated from a woman in her late teens or twenties with acute or convalescent COVID-19. Both conserved end residues are part of each CDR3. Fields, in order: D gene, CDR3 length, V gene, J gene, clone size, CDR3 protein, CDR3 DNA. The D gene is left open where the match is weak. Some rows have no size entry. The others give once, few or many, or a class for an expanded clone.

>TRBD2|14|TRBV18|TRBJ2-1|.
CASSPSSGSDEQFF
TGTGCCAGCTCACCAAGTAGCGGGAGTGATGAGCAGTTCTTC
>.|13|TRBV7-2|TRBJ2-7|.
CASSLAMYLEQYF
TGTGCCAGCAGCTTAGCTATGTATCTCGAGCAGTACTTC
>.|18|TRBV19|TRBJ1-2|.
CATQSHDGGRIPNYGYTF
TGTGCCACTCAGTCCCATGACGGGGGACGAATACCCAACTATGGCTACACCTTC
>.|15|TRBV4-3|TRBJ1-2|.
CASSQEGGSNYGYTF
TGCGCCAGCAGCCAAGAGGGAGGTAGTAACTATGGCTACACCTTC
>.|14|TRBV6-5|TRBJ1-2|.
CASSSETRSYGYTF
TGTGCCAGCAGCTCGGAAACACGGAGCTATGGCTACACCTTC
>.|15|TRBV28|TRBJ2-7|.
CASTLKNRAYYEQYF
TGTGCCAGCACCCTAAAGAACAGGGCCTACTACGAGCAGTACTTC
>TRBD1|16|TRBV7-3|TRBJ2-1|few
CASSLRDRGSYNEQFF
TGTGCCAGCAGCTTAAGGGACAGGGGCTCCTACAATGAGCAGTTCTTC
>.|14|TRBV5-1|TRBJ2-3|.
CASSLDGSTDTQYF
TGCGCCAGCAGCCTGGACGGTAGCACAGATACGCAGTATTTT
>.|16|TRBV15|TRBJ1-6|.
CATSRGDSTHDSPLHF
TGTGCCACCAGCAGGGGGGACTCCACCCATGATTCACCCCTCCACTTT
>.|16|TRBV19|TRBJ2-2|few
CASSTAGTTNTGELFF
TGTGCCAGTAGTACCGCCGGGACAACGAACACCGGGGAGCTGTTTTTT
>.|15|TRBV7-9|TRBJ1-5|.
CASSPHDSLNQPQHF
TGTGCCAGCAGCCCCCACGACAGTCTAAATCAGCCCCAGCATTTT
>.|14|TRBV9|TRBJ1-1|.
CASSVRGMNTEAFF
TGTGCCAGCAGCGTAAGGGGAATGAACACTGAAGCTTTCTTT
>.|14|TRBV30|TRBJ1-1|.
CAWRKGHRGTEAFF
TGTGCCTGGAGGAAAGGACATAGAGGTACTGAAGCTTTCTTT
>.|15|TRBV4-3|TRBJ1-4|.
CASSQEREVGEKLFF
TGCGCCAGCAGCCAAGAAAGGGAGGTTGGAGAAAAACTGTTTTTT
>TRBD2|15|TRBV27|TRBJ2-7|few
CASSWDGRRLYEQYF
TGTGCCAGCAGTTGGGACGGGAGGAGGCTCTACGAGCAGTACTTC
>TRBD1|18|TRBV4-3|TRBJ1-2|.
CASSQDFSDRDEDYGYTF
TGCGCCAGCAGCCAAGATTTCTCCGACAGGGACGAAGACTATGGCTACACCTTC